The 32 T cell receptor beta chains presented below share a single source sample, sequenced in a study of OX40 agonist ivuxolimab in advanced cancers. The repertoire was sequenced with immunoSEQ multiplex PCR; TCRdb's copy has only in-frame clones and lacks some. The sample lists tens of thousands of clones, just over 85% occurring once. The sample was CD4+ or CD8+ T cells sorted from blood, taken in a trial of the OX40 agonist ivuxolimab. These receptors were obtained from an adult with an advanced solid tumor such as melanoma, head and neck, liver or kidney cancer.

The chain links TRBV6-5 to TRBJ1-1; 7 positions agree with TRBD1. The CDR3 spans 16 residues. V lost 0 bases and J lost 6; bases outside the gene matches: 10. Germline CDR1 MNHEY, CDR2 SVGAGI. Written as DNA, the CDR3 is TGTGCCAGCAGTTACTCCACACCTACAGGGGACCCTGAAGCTTTCTTT. The encoded protein is CASSYSTPTGDPEAFF.

This chain uses TRBV4-3 with TRBJ2-2; TRBD2 agrees at 8 bases. V lost 0 bases to trimming and J lost 6 bases; unmatched junction nucleotides: 6. The CDR3 is made up of 16 amino acids. From germline, CDR1 is LGHNA and CDR2 YSLEER. CDR3 nucleotides: TGCGCCAGCAGCCAAGAGCGGGGACTAGACGCCGGGGAGCTGTTTTTT. This gives the protein CASSQERGLDAGELFF.

In its sample, this clone was seen a few times. The V and J genes are TRBV9 and TRBJ1-1; D not resolved. V was cut by 0 bases and J by 5 bases, with 11 bases left in between. Germline V gene lookup returns CDR1 SGDLS and CDR2 YYNGEE. The CDR3 has 14 residues. CDR3 coding DNA: TGTGCCAGCAGCGTAGAGGCCTCCAGGACTGAAGCTTTCTTT. Its protein is CASSVEASRTEAFF.

The chain combines TRBV2 with TRBJ2-5; the D gene is possibly TRBD1 (5 bases). The V gene lost 3 bases and the J gene lost 4 bases, with 12 bases spanning the gap. The germline CDR1 and CDR2 sequences are SNHLY and FYNNEI. The CDR3 spans 14 residues. This CDR3 reads CASSELGVIETQYF. CDR3 nucleotides: TGTGCCAGCAGTGAGCTAGGGGTAATAGAGACCCAGTACTTC.

The chain couples TRBV18 to TRBJ2-2; D not resolved. CDR1 KGHSH and CDR2 LQKENI come from the germline V gene. The CDR3 has 13 amino acids. The V and J ends lost 0 bases and 7 bases respectively, with 6 bases between them. The CDR3: CASSPPIRGELFF. Written as DNA, the CDR3 is TGTGCCAGCTCACCACCGATCCGCGGGGAGCTGTTTTTT.

The V and J genes are TRBV7-2 and TRBJ2-5; 14 bases align to TRBD2. Trimming cost V 5 bases and J 5 bases; bases outside gene matches: 4. This CDR3 spans 15 amino acids. The germline CDR1 and CDR2 sequences are SGHTA and FQGNSA. DNA of the CDR3: TGTGCCAGCAGCAAGGGACTAGCGGGAGTGGAGACCCAGTACTTC. Amino acids: CASSKGLAGVETQYF.

In its sample, this clone was seen once. CDR3: CASSRSGQGTDTQYF. CDR3 nucleotide sequence: TGTGCCAGCTCTCGCTCGGGACAGGGCACAGATACGCAGTATTTT. V usage is TRBV6-4 and J usage is TRBJ2-3, with 8 bases fitting TRBD1. CDR1 and CDR2 (germline): MRHNA, SNTAGT. V trimming: 8 bases; J trimming: 1 base; junction bases outside the gene matches: 8. The CDR3 contains 15 residues.

The chain recombines TRBV7-8 with TRBJ2-7; D may be TRBD2 (5 bases). The CDR3 is made up of 17 amino acids. Germline-derived CDR1 and CDR2 are SGHVS and FQNEAQ. With 1 base removed from V and 6 bases from J, the gap between germline ends came to 22 bases. The CDR3 sequence: CASSLEIRPLRTAEQYF. The DNA of the CDR3 is TGTGCCAGCAGCTTAGAAATTAGACCCTTAAGGACTGCCGAGCAGTACTTC.

In this sample, this clone turned up many times. V gene TRBV7-9 combines with J gene TRBJ1-5; 7 bases are a match to TRBD1. V lost 5 bases and J lost 5; bases outside the gene matches: 3. Germline V gives CDR1 SEHNR, CDR2 FQNEAQ (reference sequence). The length of the CDR3 is 13 residues. The CDR3 DNA reads as TGTGCCAGCAGCACAGGGGCTTATCAGCCCCAGCATTTT. Protein: CASSTGAYQPQHF.

The rearrangement joins TRBV21-1 to TRBJ2-7; the table's D call, TRBD1, has no DNA check behind it. TRBV21-1 has pseudogene status. The CDR3 has 17 residues. CDR3 region: CASSKDWDRGRSYEQYF. In DNA form, the CDR3 reads TGTGCCAGCAGCAAAGATTGGGACAGGGGTCGTTCCTACGAGCAGTACTTC.

The J gene is TRBJ2-7, the V gene TRBV28; D is perhaps TRBD1 (5 bases). CDR3 length equals 12 residues. Germline loops: CDR1 MDHEN, CDR2 SYDVKM. The germline V and J ends were trimmed by 2 bases and 5 bases, with 7 bases remaining between them. CDR3 DNA: TGTGCCAGCAGTTTAAACAGGAACGAGCAGTACTTC. Translation: CASSLNRNEQYF.

The J gene is TRBJ2-2, the V gene TRBV27; 7 bases map to TRBD1. Germline CDR1 MNHEY, CDR2 SMNVEV (reference sequence). The CDR3 is 15 amino acids. V lost 6 bases, J lost 2 bases, and 6 bases stayed unmatched. This CDR3 is CASRTGTANTGELFF. The CDR3 region has the DNA TGTGCCAGCAGGACCGGGACAGCAAACACCGGGGAGCTGTTTTTT.

V is TRBV18 and J is TRBJ2-7, with TRBD1 matching over 8 bases. Germline V gives CDR1 KGHSH, CDR2 LQKENI. The CDR3 is 14 amino acids. Trimming cost V 4 bases and J 6 bases; bases outside gene matches: 8. This CDR3 reads CASSQHLTGVEQYF. The CDR3 bases are TGTGCCAGCTCACAACACTTGACAGGGGTCGAGCAGTACTTC. The full variable domain, its missing parts supplied by reference TRBV18 and TRBJ2-7, is NAGVMQNPRHLVRRRGQEARLRCSPMKGHSHVYWYRQLPEEGLKFMVYLQKENIIDESGMPKERFSAEFPKEGPSILRIQQVVRGDSAAYFCASSQHLTGVEQYFGPGTRLTVT.

This clone was seen only a few times. The chain carries TRBV28 and TRBJ2-1, with D uncertain. Per the germline V gene, CDR1 is MDHEN and CDR2 is SYDVKM. The CDR3 contains 15 residues. V lost 7 bases, J lost 6 bases, and 19 bases lay in between. The CDR3 nucleotides read TGTGCCAGCACTGGGGTGATTGGACGCCGCAATGAGCAGTTCTTC. Protein: CASTGVIGRRNEQFF.

The DNA for the CDR3 is TGCGCCAGCAGCTTTTCTGGCCAGGGGGATACGCAGTATTTT. This encodes CASSFSGQGDTQYF. This sequence joins TRBV5-1 and TRBJ2-3; a weak D match, TRBD1 (6 bases). Between the trimmed V and J ends, which lost 2 bases and 6 bases, there was a span of 13 bases. The CDR3 has 14 amino acids. CDR1 SGHRS and CDR2 YFSETQ come from the germline V gene.

The chain couples TRBV19 to TRBJ1-2; D remains ambiguous. The V end was cut by 1 base, the J end by 8 bases, with 11 bases between. The CDR3 has 13 residues. Germline V gene sequence: CDR1 LNHDA, CDR2 SQIVND (reference sequence). The CDR3 here is CASSIARSNGYTF. CDR3 sequence (DNA): TGTGCCAGTAGTATAGCGCGGAGTAACGGCTACACCTTC.

V usage is TRBV27 and J usage is TRBJ2-1, with TRBD2 as a possible D gene (6 bases). Germline V gives CDR1 MNHEY, CDR2 SMNVEV (reference sequence). Trimming stripped 8 bases from V and 6 bases from J, with 17 bases between. The CDR3 sequence is 14 residues long. CDR3 sequence reads: CASLIPLLANEQFF. Written as DNA, the CDR3 is TGTGCCAGCCTGATACCCTTACTAGCCAATGAGCAGTTCTTC.

This chain joins TRBV10-3 and TRBJ2-7; 9 bases are a match to TRBD2. The J segment lost 4 bases and the V segment lost 6 bases, leaving 7 bases of the junction unmatched. Germline CDR1 reads ENHRY; CDR2 reads SYGVKD. The CDR3 totals 14 residues. CDR3 residues: CAISVAGAIYEQYF. CDR3 coding DNA: TGTGCCATCAGCGTAGCGGGAGCTATATACGAGCAGTACTTC.

The chain is built from TRBV7-2 and TRBJ2-3; D might be TRBD1 (6 bases). The CDR3 has 13 residues. V lost 1 base and J 10 bases, leaving 12 bases between the germline ends. The germline CDR1 and CDR2 sequences are SGHTA and FQGNSA. CDR3 in amino acids: CASSLGGRGPQYF. CDR3 nucleotides: TGTGCCAGCAGCTTAGGGGGCAGGGGACCGCAGTATTTT.

This clone was picked up a small number of times. The rearrangement joins TRBV7-2 to TRBJ2-1, with D possibly being TRBD1 (5 bases). This CDR3 contains 15 residues. V was pared by 6 bases and J by 5 bases, with 17 bases between. CDR1 and CDR2 (germline): SGHTA, FQGNSA. The CDR3 DNA sequence: TGTGCCAGCAGTTTCACGGTAGGGGTAAACAATGAGCAGTTCTTC. Translating gives CASSFTVGVNNEQFF.

V and J are TRBV2 and TRBJ2-1, with 12 bases aligning to TRBD2. The CDR3 loop spans 16 amino acids. Germline CDR1 and CDR2: SNHLY and FYNNEI. V lost 5 bases and J lost 6; bases outside the gene matches: 8. The CDR3 DNA reads TGTGCCAGCAGTCGGCCCCTAGCGGGAGGGGCCAATGAGCAGTTCTTC. Translated, it gives CASSRPLAGGANEQFF.

This chain links TRBV6-1 with TRBJ2-5; D unclear. The CDR3 is 12 residues long. CDR1 and CDR2 from the germline V gene are MNHNS and SASEGT. V was pared by 6 bases and J by 5 bases, with 10 bases between. CDR3 nucleotide sequence: TGTGCCAGCAGCATTAATGGGGAGACCCAGTACTTC. It specifies CASSINGETQYF.

The chain couples TRBV6-5 to TRBJ2-1; unclear D gene. Germline CDR1 is MNHEY and CDR2 is SVGAGI. The V and J ends lost 2 bases and 5 bases respectively, with 7 bases between them. The length of the CDR3 is 13 residues. CDR3 sequence reads: CASSYVQNNEQFF. The CDR3 DNA follows: TGTGCCAGCAGTTACGTACAGAACAATGAGCAGTTCTTC.

The rearrangement links TRBV7-6 to TRBJ2-1; D possibly corresponds to TRBD2 (6 bases). CDR1 and CDR2 from the germline V gene are SGHVS and FNYEAQ. The germline V and J ends were trimmed by 8 bases and 7 bases, with 9 bases remaining between them. The CDR3 sequence is 11 residues long. The CDR3 protein is CASALANEQFF. DNA of the CDR3: TGTGCCAGCGCACTAGCTAATGAGCAGTTCTTC. Variable domain in full (rest from reference TRBV7-6 and TRBJ2-1): GAGVSQSPRYKVTKRGQDVALRCDPISGHVSLYWYRQALGQGPEFLTYFNYEAQQDKSGLPNDRFSAERPEGSISTLTIQRTEQRDSAMYRCASALANEQFFGPGTRLTVL.

This sequence joins TRBV2 and TRBJ2-7, with TRBD2 identical over 12 bases. CDR3 length: 15 residues. Germline values: CDR1 SNHLY, CDR2 FYNNEI. The V and J ends lost 2 bases and 6 bases, in that order; junction bases with no gene match: 5. CDR3 in amino acids: CASSERTSGTGEQYF. Written as DNA, the CDR3 is TGTGCCAGCAGTGAACGGACTAGCGGGACGGGCGAGCAGTACTTC.

This chain connects TRBV5-4 to TRBJ2-2; D may match TRBD1 or TRBD2 (5 bases each). Germline lookup yields CDR1 SGHNT and CDR2 YYREEE (reference sequence). The V end was cut by 2 bases, the J end by 12 bases, with 17 bases between. The CDR3 has 14 residues. CDR3 region: CASSFGADPWQLFF. CDR3 sequence (DNA): TGTGCCAGCAGCTTCGGGGCCGACCCCTGGCAGCTGTTTTTT.

The V and J genes are TRBV4-1 and TRBJ1-5, with D possibly TRBD1 on 5 matching bases. CDR1 is MGHRA, CDR2 YSYEKL, per germline. CDR3 size: 15 residues. The V and J ends lost 0 bases and 6 bases respectively, with 12 bases between them. Here the CDR3 DNA reads TGCGCCAGCAGCCAAGATCGGGGGTTGGGTCAGCCCCAGCATTTT. It yields the protein CASSQDRGLGQPQHF.

This sequence joins TRBV7-2 and TRBJ2-7; 10 nucleotides match TRBD2. The CDR3 sequence is 15 residues long. From germline, CDR1 is SGHTA and CDR2 FQGNSA. The ends lost 5 bases at V and 3 bases at J; junction bases unmatched: 7. In nucleotides, the CDR3 is TGTGCCAGCAGCAAAAGGCTAGCGGGAGACTACGAGCAGTACTTC. The encoded protein is CASSKRLAGDYEQYF.

This clone has a handful of counts. The chain employs TRBV15 and TRBJ1-5; possibly TRBD1 for D (5 bases). Germline V gene data show CDR1 as LNHNV and CDR2 as YYDKDF (reference sequence). V lost 5 bases to trimming and J lost 0 bases, with 11 bases between them. CDR3 length: 15 amino acids. CDR3 amino acids: CATSRDGNSNQPQHF. Written as DNA, the CDR3 is TGTGCCACCAGCCGGGACGGAAATAGCAATCAGCCCCAGCATTTT.

V gene TRBV6-5 combines with J gene TRBJ2-2; a weak D match, TRBD2 (5 bases). The germline V and J ends were trimmed by 0 bases and 8 bases, with 10 bases remaining between them. The CDR3 has 14 residues. Germline assignment: CDR1 MNHEY and CDR2 SVGAGI. The chain's CDR3 is CASSYSTRRGELFF. CDR3 nucleotides: TGTGCCAGCAGTTACTCGACCCGGAGGGGGGAGCTGTTTTTT.

This sequence joins TRBV29-1 and TRBJ2-6; possible D gene TRBD1, 6 bases. CDR1 is SQVTM and CDR2 is ANQGSEA in the germline V gene. This CDR3 region has 17 residues. Trimming pared 0 bases from V and 2 bases from J, leaving 14 bases between. Here the CDR3 reads CSVEDWGKGAGANVLTF. The CDR3, as DNA: TGCAGCGTTGAAGACTGGGGTAAGGGGGCTGGGGCCAACGTCCTGACTTTC. Variable domain in full (rest from reference TRBV29-1 and TRBJ2-6): SAVISQKPSRDICQRGTSLTIQCQVDSQVTMMFWYRQQPGQSLTLIATANQGSEATYESGFVIDKFPISRPNLTFSTLTVSNMSPEDSSIYLCSVEDWGKGAGANVLTFGAGSRLTVL.

CDR3 bases: TGTGCCAGCAGCTTAGCACCGACCAACAGTCCTAACTATGGCTACACCTTC. Residues: CASSLAPTNSPNYGYTF. V is TRBV7-2 and J is TRBJ1-2, with unresolved D. In germline, CDR1 is SGHTA, CDR2 FQGNSA. The CDR3 has 17 residues. Trimming shortened V by 0 bases and J by 0 bases, and 14 bases separated the two germline ends.